This passage covers 9 T cell receptor beta chains from one sample sequenced in a study of blood T cell repertoires in COVID-19. Only in-frame clones appear in the TCRdb table, and some are missing; sequencing was by immunoSEQ multiplex PCR. This sample has 100,000 to 150,000 clones; 85% occur once, and the top ten carry 6.6%. The sequenced sample was peripheral blood. All receptors come from a man older than 75 with active or convalescent COVID-19.

Here the CDR3 reads CAWSVYRVSYEQYF. In DNA, the CDR3 is TGTGCCTGGAGTGTATACAGGGTCTCCTACGAGCAGTACTTC. The chain is built from TRBV30 and TRBJ2-7, with a possible D match to TRBD1 (6 bases). The CDR3 runs to 14 residues. V was clipped by 0 bases and J by 0 bases, with 9 bases between them. The germline CDR1 and CDR2 sequences are GTSNPN and SVGIG (reference sequence).

The rearrangement uses TRBV7-3 and TRBJ2-3, with unresolved D. This CDR3 is 15 amino acids long. V lost 5 bases, J lost 0 bases, and 12 bases lay in between. Germline V gene sequence: CDR1 SGHTA, CDR2 FQGTGA. The CDR3 loop is CASSETVMSTDTQYF. The CDR3 DNA follows: TGTGCCAGCAGCGAAACAGTGATGAGCACAGATACGCAGTATTTT. The whole variable domain, remainder taken from reference TRBV7-3 and TRBJ2-3, is GAGVSQTPSNKVTEKGKYVELRCDPISGHTALYWYRQSLGQGPEFLIYFQGTGAADDSGLPNDRFFAVRPEGSVSTLKIQRTERGDSAVYLCASSETVMSTDTQYFGPGTRLTVL.

In its sample, this clone was seen a few times. The chain couples TRBV27 to TRBJ2-1, with 11 bases that match TRBD2. V gave up 5 bases and J gave up 0 bases; unmatched junction bases: 12. CDR1 and CDR2 from the germline V gene are MNHEY and SMNVEV (reference sequence). The CDR3 spans 19 residues. The CDR3 protein is CASSPSSGRITSSYNEQFF. CDR3 sequence (DNA): TGTGCCAGCAGTCCTTCTAGCGGGAGGATAACCAGCTCCTACAATGAGCAGTTCTTC.

The V and J genes are TRBV9 and TRBJ1-1; 9 nucleotides line up with TRBD1. The CDR3 sequence is 14 residues long. CDR1 is SGDLS and CDR2 is YYNGEE in the germline V gene. With V trimmed by 5 bases and J by 5 bases, 7 bases remained unmatched. In DNA, the CDR3 is TGTGCCAGCAGACCCACAGGGGGCTGGACTGAAGCTTTCTTT. Residues: CASRPTGGWTEAFF.

V and J are TRBV24-1 and TRBJ2-2; TRBD1 agrees at 8 bases. Germline V gives CDR1 KGHDR, CDR2 SFDVKD. The trim removed 4 bases at V and 5 bases at J, leaving 11 bases unmatched. The CDR3 runs to 17 residues. The CDR3 sequence is CATSDYTRTGRTGELFF. In DNA form, the CDR3 reads TGTGCCACCAGTGACTATACTAGGACAGGGAGGACCGGGGAGCTGTTTTTT.

V is TRBV6-2 or TRBV6-3 and J is TRBJ2-3, with TRBD1 identical over 11 bases. Unmatched junction bases numbered 6, after V lost 6 bases and J lost 4 bases. Germline CDR1 MNHEY, CDR2 SVGEGT. The CDR3 sequence is 15 residues long. The CDR3 region is CASRPRTGGSDTQYF. The DNA for the CDR3 is TGTGCCAGCAGGCCTCGGACAGGGGGCTCAGATACGCAGTATTTT.

CDR3 region: CASSPYRTSGTYEQYF. CDR3 DNA: TGCGCCAGCAGCCCTTATCGGACTAGCGGTACCTACGAGCAGTACTTC. V is TRBV4-1 and J is TRBJ2-7, with 10 bases identical to TRBD2. Germline CDR1 reads MGHRA; CDR2 reads YSYEKL. V dropped 4 bases and J dropped 2; count of bases not matched to a gene: 8. The CDR3 is 16 residues long.

The J gene is TRBJ2-7, the V gene TRBV7-2; 10 bases are shared with TRBD2. The J segment lost 3 bases and the V segment lost 4 bases, leaving 3 bases of the junction unmatched. Germline loops: CDR1 SGHTA, CDR2 FQGNSA. This CDR3 spans 14 amino acids. CDR3 DNA sequence: TGTGCCAGCAGCTCTAGCGGGAGTCTCTACGAGCAGTACTTC. Translated, it gives CASSSSGSLYEQYF.

The chain is built from TRBV20-1 and TRBJ2-3; possibly TRBD1 for D (6 bases). Germline CDR1 reads DFQATT; CDR2 reads SNEGSKA (reference sequence). Trimming left V 3 bases short and J 2 bases short, with 15 bases between. There are 15 residues in the CDR3. The CDR3 region is CSASPGQGDTDTQYF. CDR3 in DNA: TGCAGTGCTAGTCCGGGACAAGGAGACACAGATACGCAGTATTTT.